These 28 T cell receptor beta chains were all obtained from the same sample, sequenced in a study of T cell repertoires in cytomegalovirus infection. TCRdb analysed the reads with MiXCR anew, one entry per CDR3 protein. This sample has some 700,000 distinct CDR3 sequences, with 35% to 45% found just once. Sequenced material: PBMCs. All receptors come from a human donor in good health (CMV status not recorded). Some clones in this sample may be carry-over from other donors' samples.

This chain joins TRBV7-8 and TRBJ1-4; TRBD1 aligns across 9 bases. J lost 6 bases, V lost 4 bases, and 6 bases had no gene match. This CDR3 comprises 15 residues. Germline CDR1 reads SGHVS; CDR2 reads FQNEAQ. CDR3 sequence (DNA): TGTGCCAGCAGCTCCAGACAGGGGGGGGATGAAAAACTGTTTTTT. Translated: CASSSRQGGDEKLFF.

The rearrangement links TRBV7-3 to TRBJ2-7; weak D call: TRBD1 (5 bases). In germline, CDR1 is SGHTA, CDR2 FQGTGA. The CDR3 loop spans 16 amino acids. Trimming took off 4 bases at V and 1 base at J, with 17 bases between the two ends. The CDR3 here is CASSYPLTEISYEQYF. DNA of the CDR3: TGTGCCAGCAGCTACCCCCTGACAGAAATTTCCTACGAGCAGTACTTC.

The chain couples TRBV11-1 to TRBJ2-5; TRBD1 might be the D (6 bases). V lost 5 bases, J lost 5 bases, and 12 bases lay in between. Looked up from germline, CDR1 is SGHAT and CDR2 is FQDESV (reference sequence). The CDR3 runs 13 residues. This CDR3 is CASSLTGTETQYF. CDR3 coding DNA: TGTGCCAGCAGCCTGACAGGCACGGAGACCCAGTACTTC.

This clonotype was counted only a few times. The chain combines TRBV5-1 with TRBJ1-4; D uncertain. Trimming removed 4 bases at V and 7 bases at J, with 17 bases between. The CDR3 extends over 15 amino acids. Germline V gives CDR1 SGHRS, CDR2 YFSETQ. CDR3 residues: CASSITGLQGEKLFF. As DNA, the CDR3 is TGCGCCAGCAGCATAACGGGTCTCCAAGGTGAAAAACTGTTTTTT.

This chain links TRBV4-1 with TRBJ2-7, with D tentatively TRBD1 (5 bases). The V end lost 2 bases, the J end lost 7 bases, and 15 bases lay between the germline ends. The length of the CDR3 is 14 residues. The germline gives CDR1 MGHRA, CDR2 YSYEKL. Here the CDR3 reads CASSQLDIVGEQYF. In nucleotides, the CDR3 is TGCGCCAGCAGCCAACTGGACATAGTGGGGGAGCAGTACTTC.

This clonotype was counted between two and nine times. The rearrangement links TRBV29-1 to TRBJ1-1; D gene ambiguous. V was clipped by 6 bases and J by 0 bases, with 14 bases between them. The CDR3 has 14 residues. Germline V lookup: CDR1 SQVTM, CDR2 ANQGSEA. The CDR3 reads CSVVVDVLNTEAFF. The CDR3, as DNA: TGCAGCGTGGTGGTGGATGTTCTGAACACTGAAGCTTTCTTT. The complete variable domain, with remaining parts taken from reference TRBV29-1 and TRBJ1-1, reads SAVISQKPSRDICQRGTSLTIQCQVDSQVTMMFWYRQQPGQSLTLIATANQGSEATYESGFVIDKFPISRPNLTFSTLTVSNMSPEDSSIYLCSVVVDVLNTEAFFGQGTRLTVV.

This clonotype has just a few counts. The chain has TRBV12-3 or TRBV12-4 and TRBJ1-4; weak D call: TRBD1 (5 bases). V dropped 5 bases and J dropped 5 bases, with 15 bases sitting between them. The CDR3 is 15 residues long. This CDR3 reads CASSANRRKNEKLFF. CDR3 nucleotide sequence: TGTGCCAGCAGTGCTAACAGGAGGAAGAATGAAAAACTGTTTTTT.

The CDR3 loop reads CSVELQGRSNTEAFF. In DNA, the CDR3 is TGCAGCGTTGAATTGCAGGGACGTTCGAACACTGAAGCTTTCTTT. The chain joins TRBV29-1 to TRBJ1-1; D is perhaps TRBD1 (5 bases). Germline CDR1 is SQVTM and CDR2 is ANQGSEA. This CDR3 has 15 amino acids. V was trimmed by 2 bases and J by 1 base, leaving 14 bases between them.

This clonotype came up a few times. The rearrangement uses TRBV27 and TRBJ2-7; no reliable D call. CDR1 is MNHEY, CDR2 SMNVEV, per germline (reference sequence). CDR3 size: 15 residues. Trimming removed 0 bases from V and 2 bases from J, with 11 bases in between. This CDR3 reads CASSLSKGKPYEQYF. The CDR3 coding sequence is TGTGCCAGCAGTTTATCCAAGGGAAAGCCCTACGAGCAGTACTTC.

This clonotype has a single count. With a much larger clone just one base away, this may be a read error. The conserved final phenylalanine or tryptophan is absent from the CDR3, which likely points to a read error. V usage is TRBV7-2 and J usage is TRBJ2-7; no clear D gene. The germline V gene has CDR1 SGHTA and CDR2 FQGNSA. This CDR3 is 14 amino acids long. The V and J ends lost 5 bases and 3 bases respectively, with 14 bases between them. CDR3 DNA sequence: TGTGCCAGCAGCGTGGGAATAGGCGACTACGAGCAGTACTTA. Its translation: CASSVGIGDYEQYL.

This clonotype was seen a handful of times. The chain links TRBV11-3 to TRBJ2-2, with a possible D match to TRBD2 (5 bases). V dropped 5 bases and J dropped 1 base, with 14 bases sitting between them. Germline lookup yields CDR1 SGHNT and CDR2 YENEEA. This CDR3 contains 16 residues. The chain's CDR3 is CASSTRGEGNTGELFF. The CDR3 DNA follows: TGTGCCAGCAGCACCCGGGGAGAGGGGAACACCGGGGAGCTGTTTTTT. Full variable domain (rest looked up from reference TRBV11-3 and TRBJ2-2): EAGVVQSPRYKIIEKKQPVAFWCNPISGHNTLYWYLQNLGQGPELLIRYENEEAVDDSQLPKDRFSAERLKGVDSTLKIQPAELGDSAVYLCASSTRGEGNTGELFFGEGSRLTVL.

This clonotype was observed a few times. The gene calls are TRBV28 and TRBJ2-7, with TRBD1 matching over 7 bases. Germline CDR1 is MDHEN and CDR2 is SYDVKM. With 3 bases clipped from V and 0 bases from J, the junction kept 11 bases outside the gene matches. The CDR3 has 17 residues. The CDR3 DNA reads TGTGCCAGCAGTTTTGGGGGCCATGACAGGGACTCCTACGAGCAGTACTTC. Protein: CASSFGGHDRDSYEQYF.

As to this clonotype: As the CDR3 is not closed by the conserved phenylalanine or tryptophan, this likely results from a read error. The chain uses TRBV15 and TRBJ2-1; 7 nucleotides match TRBD2. Trimming removed 5 bases from V and 8 bases from J; junction bases left unmatched: 33. Germline-derived CDR1 and CDR2 are LNHNV and YYDKDF (reference sequence). The CDR3 contains 22 residues. For the CDR3, the DNA is TGTGCCACCAGCTCGCAGAGATCTTCCCTTGTTCGAGAGCGGGGCGAGCTCCATGAGCAGTTCCTC. It encodes CATSSQRSSLVRERGELHEQFL.

V gene TRBV28 combines with J gene TRBJ2-7; no clear D gene. The V gene's germline CDR1 is MDHEN and CDR2 SYDVKM. V was trimmed by 5 bases and J by 7 bases, leaving 21 bases between them. The CDR3 runs 15 residues. In DNA, the CDR3 is TGTGCCAGCAGTCCGATCCGGGCTCCGCCCGGGGAGCAGTACTTC. Its translation: CASSPIRAPPGEQYF. The full variable domain, with the rest looked up from reference TRBV28 and TRBJ2-7, is DVKVTQSSRYLVKRTGEKVFLECVQDMDHENMFWYRQDPGLGLRLIYFSYDVKMKEKGDIPEGYSVSREKKERFSLILESASTNQTSMYLCASSPIRAPPGEQYFGPGTRLTVT.

The J gene is TRBJ2-2, the V gene TRBV6-2 or TRBV6-3; the D gene is possibly TRBD1 (5 bases). Germline CDR1 is MNHEY and CDR2 is SVGEGT. The CDR3 sequence is 15 residues long. V lost 5 bases to trimming and J lost 0 bases, with 10 bases between them. DNA for the CDR3: TGTGCCAGCAGTCCGGACATCACGAACACCGGGGAGCTGTTTTTT. This encodes CASSPDITNTGELFF.

The rearrangement uses TRBV12-3 or TRBV12-4 and TRBJ1-5, with a possible D match to TRBD1 (6 bases). The CDR3 totals 16 residues. Between the trimmed V and J ends, which lost 1 base and 4 bases, there was a span of 14 bases. CDR3: CASSLDSGGRNQPQHF. The CDR3 region has the DNA TGTGCCAGCAGTTTAGACTCTGGGGGGCGTAATCAGCCCCAGCATTTT.

The table lists this clonotype with a few counts. J is TRBJ2-1 and V is TRBV19, with 8 bases aligning to TRBD1. Germline trimming cut 3 bases from V and 7 bases from J; bases unmatched to any gene: 8. Germline lookup yields CDR1 LNHDA and CDR2 SQIVND (reference sequence). The CDR3 has 15 amino acids. This CDR3 reads CASSIPGRGLNEQFF. CDR3 coding DNA: TGTGCCAGTAGTATCCCCGGCAGGGGGCTTAATGAGCAGTTCTTC.

The chain uses TRBV20-1 and TRBJ2-7; 9 nucleotides match TRBD1. Losses at the gene ends were 3 bases for V and 2 bases for J; bases not matched to a gene: 5. Per the germline V gene, CDR1 is DFQATT and CDR2 is SNEGSKA (reference sequence). The CDR3 loop spans 14 amino acids. The CDR3 DNA sequence: TGCAGTGCTAGTGAGGACAGGGGACCCTACGAGCAGTACTTC. Amino acid sequence: CSASEDRGPYEQYF.

At least ten counts were recorded for this clonotype. The rearrangement links TRBV5-1 to TRBJ1-1, with 9 bases that match TRBD1. Germline trimming cut 2 bases from V and 1 base from J; bases unmatched to any gene: 0. CDR1 SGHRS and CDR2 YFSETQ come from the germline V gene. There are 14 residues in the CDR3. The CDR3 nucleotides read TGCGCCAGCAGCTTACAGGGGGCGAACACTGAAGCTTTCTTT. Translation: CASSLQGANTEAFF.

Remarks on this clonotype: One end of the junction varies from germline; a read error may be responsible. The V and J genes are TRBV11-3 and TRBJ1-5, with D maybe TRBD1 (5 bases). Germline V gene sequence: CDR1 SGHNT, CDR2 YENEEA. The CDR3 has 13 residues. The CDR3 DNA is TGTGCCAGCACCCGGGGACGGCATCATCCCCAGCATTTT. It encodes CASTRGRHHPQHF.

This clonotype was observed a handful of times. The chain links TRBV6-8 to TRBJ1-2; tentatively, D is TRBD1 (5 bases). V was clipped by 5 bases and J by 5 bases, with 9 bases between them. The CDR3 runs 12 residues. CDR1 is MNHGY and CDR2 is SAAAGT in the germline V gene. The DNA of the CDR3 is TGTGCCAGCAGTGCCTCAGGGTATGGCTACACCTTC. Translation gives CASSASGYGYTF.

This clonotype was counted ten times or more. The CDR3 spells CASSFKEHSGNTIYF. The CDR3 nucleotides read TGTGCCAGCAGCTTTAAGGAGCACTCTGGAAACACCATATATTTT. This chain connects TRBV7-8 to TRBJ1-3; D not certain. V was trimmed by 3 bases and J by 0 bases, leaving 9 bases between them. Per the germline V gene, CDR1 is SGHVS and CDR2 is FQNEAQ. This CDR3 is built from 15 residues. The full variable domain, its missing parts supplied by reference TRBV7-8 and TRBJ1-3, is GAGVSQSPRYKVAKRGQDVALRCDPISGHVSLFWYQQALGQGPEFLTYFQNEAQLDKSGLPSDRFFAERPEGSVSTLKIQRTQQEDSAVYLCASSFKEHSGNTIYFGEGSWLTVV.

This chain joins TRBV7-2 and TRBJ2-2; TRBD2 matches at 9 bases. After removal of 1 base from V and 8 bases from J, the junction contained 5 bases not matched to a gene. Germline V gene data show CDR1 as SGHTA and CDR2 as FQGNSA. The CDR3 spans 15 residues. The CDR3 region is CASSLGLAGVGELFF. In DNA, the CDR3 is TGTGCCAGCAGCTTAGGATTAGCGGGAGTTGGGGAGCTGTTTTTT.

The chain uses TRBV18 and TRBJ2-2; D gene ambiguous. The germline V gene has CDR1 KGHSH and CDR2 LQKENI. CDR3 length: 13 residues. V lost 3 bases to trimming and J lost 4 bases, with 6 bases between them. The CDR3 bases are TGTGCCAGCTCACCGCCCCCCACCGGGGAGCTGTTTTTT. It is translated as CASSPPPTGELFF. The variable domain in full, completed from reference TRBV18 and TRBJ2-2, reads NAGVMQNPRHLVRRRGQEARLRCSPMKGHSHVYWYRQLPEEGLKFMVYLQKENIIDESGMPKERFSAEFPKEGPSILRIQQVVRGDSAAYFCASSPPPTGELFFGEGSRLTVL.

In its sample, this clonotype was seen a few times. The CDR3 sequence: CASSPRRGGEQYF. The CDR3 bases are TGTGCCAGCAGTCCCCGTCGGGGGGGCGAGCAGTACTTC. The V and J genes are TRBV27 and TRBJ2-7; 8 positions match TRBD2. Germline CDR1 reads MNHEY; CDR2 reads SMNVEV (reference sequence). Trimming at V came to 5 bases and at J to 6 bases, leaving 6 bases not matched to a gene. The CDR3 totals 13 residues.

This clonotype came up a few times. The V call is TRBV2, the J call TRBJ1-4, with D tentatively TRBD1 (5 bases). The CDR3 contains 13 residues. Per germline, CDR1 SNHLY and CDR2 FYNNEI. The V and J ends lost 6 bases and 5 bases respectively, with 10 bases between them. CDR3 in amino acids: CASRRDGNEKLFF. CDR3 sequence (DNA): TGTGCCAGCAGGCGGGACGGAAATGAAAAACTGTTTTTT.

This chain connects TRBV12-3 or TRBV12-4 to TRBJ2-5; TRBD1 matches at 9 bases. CDR3 size: 15 residues. With 9 bases clipped from V and 2 bases from J, the junction kept 10 bases outside the gene matches. In nucleotides, the CDR3 is TGTGCCAGACTAACAAACGACAGGGGGCAAGAGACCCAGTACTTC. It is translated as CARLTNDRGQETQYF.

This clonotype was detected many times. The chain has TRBV7-2 and TRBJ1-2, with D tentatively TRBD1 (6 bases). The germline CDR1 and CDR2 sequences are SGHTA and FQGNSA. There are 15 residues in the CDR3. Trimming shortened V by 5 bases and J by 4 bases, and 17 bases separated the two germline ends. The CDR3 spells CASSPEGRDIYGYTF. In nucleotides, the CDR3 is TGTGCCAGCAGCCCAGAAGGTCGGGACATCTATGGCTACACCTTC.